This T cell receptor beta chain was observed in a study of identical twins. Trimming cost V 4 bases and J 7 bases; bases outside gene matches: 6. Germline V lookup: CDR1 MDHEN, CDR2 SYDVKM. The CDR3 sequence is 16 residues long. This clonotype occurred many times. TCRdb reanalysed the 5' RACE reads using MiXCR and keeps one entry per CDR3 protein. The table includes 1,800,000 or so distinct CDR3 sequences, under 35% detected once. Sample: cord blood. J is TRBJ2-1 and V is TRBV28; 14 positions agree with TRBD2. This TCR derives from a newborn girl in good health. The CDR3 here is CASSSSRLAGGNEQFF. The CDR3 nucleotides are TGTGCCAGCAGTTCATCGAGACTAGCGGGAGGGAATGAGCAGTTCTTC.